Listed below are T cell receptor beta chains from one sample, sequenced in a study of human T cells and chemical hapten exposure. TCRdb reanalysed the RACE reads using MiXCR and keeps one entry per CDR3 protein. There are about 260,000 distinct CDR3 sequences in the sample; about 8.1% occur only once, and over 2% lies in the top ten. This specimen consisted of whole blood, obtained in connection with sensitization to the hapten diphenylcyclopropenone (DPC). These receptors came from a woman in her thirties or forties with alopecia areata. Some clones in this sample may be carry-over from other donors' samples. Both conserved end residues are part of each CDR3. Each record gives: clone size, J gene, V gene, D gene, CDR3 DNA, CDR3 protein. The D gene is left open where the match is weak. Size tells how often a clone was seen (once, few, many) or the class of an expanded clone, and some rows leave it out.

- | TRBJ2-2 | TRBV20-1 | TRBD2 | TGCAGTGCTAGTCTAGCGGGCAACACCGGGGAGCTGTTTTTT | CSASLAGNTGELFF
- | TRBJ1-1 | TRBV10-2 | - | TGCGCCAGCAGTGACCCGGGCAGGGCCGTGAACACTGAAGCTTTCTTT | CASSDPGRAVNTEAFF
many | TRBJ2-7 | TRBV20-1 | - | TGCAGTGCTAGAACGGCAGTTTCCTCCTACGAGCAGTACTTC | CSARTAVSSYEQYF
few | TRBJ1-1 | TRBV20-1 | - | TGCAGTGCTAAGTACCCGAACACTGAAGCTTTCTTT | CSAKYPNTEAFF
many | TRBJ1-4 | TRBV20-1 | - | TGCAGTGCCGGAGGAGGGGCAACTAATGAAAAACTGTTTTTT | CSAGGGATNEKLFF
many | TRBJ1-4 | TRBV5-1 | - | TGCGCCAGCAGCTTGGGAGGCCAGGGAACAACTAATGAAAAACTGTTTTTT | CASSLGGQGTTNEKLFF
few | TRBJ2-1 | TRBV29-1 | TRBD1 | TGCAGCGAACGACAGGGGATAAATGAGCAGTTCTTC | CSERQGINEQFF
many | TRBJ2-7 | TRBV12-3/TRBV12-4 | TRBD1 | TGTGCCAGCAGCCCAACAGGGGACGAGCAGTACTTC | CASSPTGDEQYF
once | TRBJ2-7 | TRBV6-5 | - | TGTGCCAGCAGTTGCCCTCTAAGCGGAGACTCCTACGAGCAGTACTTC | CASSCPLSGDSYEQYF
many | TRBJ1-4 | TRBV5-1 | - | TGCGCCAGCAGCTTAGGGCAGCAAGCAACTAATGAAAAACTGTTTTTT | CASSLGQQATNEKLFF